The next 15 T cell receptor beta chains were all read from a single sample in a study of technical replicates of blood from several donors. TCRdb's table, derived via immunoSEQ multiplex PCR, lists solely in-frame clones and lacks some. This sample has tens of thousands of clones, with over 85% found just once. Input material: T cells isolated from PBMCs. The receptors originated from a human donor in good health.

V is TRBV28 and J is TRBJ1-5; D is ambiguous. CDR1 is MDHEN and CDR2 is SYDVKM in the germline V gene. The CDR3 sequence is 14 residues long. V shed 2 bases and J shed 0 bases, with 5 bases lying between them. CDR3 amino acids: CASSLAGSNQPQHF. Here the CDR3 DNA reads TGTGCCAGCAGTTTAGCAGGTAGCAATCAGCCCCAGCATTTT.

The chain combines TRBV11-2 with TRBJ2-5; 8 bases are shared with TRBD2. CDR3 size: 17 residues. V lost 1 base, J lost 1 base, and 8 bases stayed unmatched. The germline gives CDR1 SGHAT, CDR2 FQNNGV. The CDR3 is CASSLVIGLAAQETQYF. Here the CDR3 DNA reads TGTGCCAGCAGCTTAGTAATAGGACTAGCAGCCCAAGAGACCCAGTACTTC.

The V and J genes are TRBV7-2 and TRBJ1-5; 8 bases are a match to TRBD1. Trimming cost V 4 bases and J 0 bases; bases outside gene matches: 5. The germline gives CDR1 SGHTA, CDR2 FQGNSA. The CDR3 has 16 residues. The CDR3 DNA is TGTGCCAGCAGCTCTCAGGGGGCAACTAGCAATCAGCCCCAGCATTTT. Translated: CASSSQGATSNQPQHF.

The CDR3 protein is CASSSLAGSWTQYF. Written as DNA, the CDR3 is TGTGCCAGCAGCTCCTTAGCGGGGTCGTGGACCCAGTACTTC. The chain uses TRBV7-9 and TRBJ2-5; TRBD2 agrees at 8 bases. This CDR3 comprises 14 residues. Trimming took 4 bases from V and 7 from J; bases not matched to a gene: 8. Germline values: CDR1 SEHNR, CDR2 FQNEAQ (reference sequence).

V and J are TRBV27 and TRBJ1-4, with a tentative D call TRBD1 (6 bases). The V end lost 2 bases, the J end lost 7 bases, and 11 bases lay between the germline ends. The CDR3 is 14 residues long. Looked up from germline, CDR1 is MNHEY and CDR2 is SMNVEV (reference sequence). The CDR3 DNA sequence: TGTGCCAGCAGTTTAAAGTCAGGGGCTGAAAAACTGTTTTTT. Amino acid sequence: CASSLKSGAEKLFF. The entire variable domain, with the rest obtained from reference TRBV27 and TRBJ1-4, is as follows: EAQVTQNPRYLITVTGKKLTVTCSQNMNHEYMSWYRQDPGLGLRQIYYSMNVEVTDKGDVPEGYKVSRKEKRNFPLILESPSPNQTSLYFCASSLKSGAEKLFFGSGTQLSVL.

CDR3 residues: CSVAGGDTYEQYF. DNA for the CDR3: TGCAGCGTTGCGGGAGGGGACACCTACGAGCAGTACTTC. The J gene is TRBJ2-7, the V gene TRBV29-1; the match to TRBD2 covers 8 bases. CDR3 length: 13 amino acids. Germline assignment: CDR1 SQVTM and CDR2 ANQGSEA. V shed 4 bases, J shed 2 bases, and the junction held 4 bases outside the gene matches.

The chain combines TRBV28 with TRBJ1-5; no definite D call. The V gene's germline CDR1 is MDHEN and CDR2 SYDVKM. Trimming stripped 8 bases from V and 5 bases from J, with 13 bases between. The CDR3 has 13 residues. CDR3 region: CASLMMKDQPQHF. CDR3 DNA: TGTGCCAGCCTAATGATGAAAGATCAGCCCCAGCATTTT.

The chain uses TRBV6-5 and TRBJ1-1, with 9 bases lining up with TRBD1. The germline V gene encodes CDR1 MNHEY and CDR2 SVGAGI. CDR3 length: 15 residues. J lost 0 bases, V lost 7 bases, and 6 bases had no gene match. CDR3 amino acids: CASTMDRGLNTEAFF. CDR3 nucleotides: TGTGCCAGCACAATGGACAGGGGTTTGAACACTGAAGCTTTCTTT.

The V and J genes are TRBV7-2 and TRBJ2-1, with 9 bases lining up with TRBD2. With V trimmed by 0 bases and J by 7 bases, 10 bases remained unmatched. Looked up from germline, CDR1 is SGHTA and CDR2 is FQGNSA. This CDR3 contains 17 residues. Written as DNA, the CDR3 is TGTGCCAGCAGCTTAGCGTTTCCTAGCGGGGCCTTTAATGAGCAGTTCTTC. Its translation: CASSLAFPSGAFNEQFF.

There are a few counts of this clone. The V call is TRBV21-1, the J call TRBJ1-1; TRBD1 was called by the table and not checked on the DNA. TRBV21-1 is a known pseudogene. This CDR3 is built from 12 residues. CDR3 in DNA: TGTGCCAGAGTAGGGGTTTTCGCTGAAGCTTTCTTT. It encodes CARVGVFAEAFF.

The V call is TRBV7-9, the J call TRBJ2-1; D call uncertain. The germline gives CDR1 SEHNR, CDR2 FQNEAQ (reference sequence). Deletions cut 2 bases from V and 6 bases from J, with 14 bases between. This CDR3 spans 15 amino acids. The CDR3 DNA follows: TGTGCCAGCAGCTTACTAGTGTTTGGCCCCAATGAGCAGTTCTTC. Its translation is CASSLLVFGPNEQFF.

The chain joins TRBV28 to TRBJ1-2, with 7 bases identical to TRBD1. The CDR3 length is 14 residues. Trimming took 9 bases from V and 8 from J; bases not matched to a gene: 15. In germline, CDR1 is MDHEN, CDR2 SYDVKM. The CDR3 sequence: CASTTGVNVGGYTF. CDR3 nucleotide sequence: TGTGCCAGTACTACAGGGGTAAACGTGGGCGGCTACACCTTC.

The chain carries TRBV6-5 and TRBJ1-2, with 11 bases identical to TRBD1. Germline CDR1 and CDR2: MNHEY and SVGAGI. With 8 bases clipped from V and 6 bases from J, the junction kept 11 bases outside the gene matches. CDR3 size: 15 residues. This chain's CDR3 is CASAPRTGGFNGYTF. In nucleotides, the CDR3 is TGTGCCAGCGCCCCTCGGACAGGGGGCTTCAATGGCTACACCTTC.

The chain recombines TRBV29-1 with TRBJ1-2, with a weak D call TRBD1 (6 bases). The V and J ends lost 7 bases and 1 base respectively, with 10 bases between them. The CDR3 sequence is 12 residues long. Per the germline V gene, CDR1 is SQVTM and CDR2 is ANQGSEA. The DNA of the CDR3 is TGCAGCGGGGGGACAAATAACTATGGCTACACCTTC. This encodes CSGGTNNYGYTF.

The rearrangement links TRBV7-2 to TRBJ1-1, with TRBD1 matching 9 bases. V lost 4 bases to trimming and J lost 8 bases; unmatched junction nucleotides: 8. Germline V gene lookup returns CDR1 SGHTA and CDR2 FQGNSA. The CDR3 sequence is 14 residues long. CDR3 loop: CASSSLPTGGEAFF. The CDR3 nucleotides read TGTGCCAGCAGCTCCCTTCCGACAGGGGGGGAAGCTTTCTTT.